This TCR beta chain was sequenced during a study of blood T cell repertoires in COVID-19. In the study's own analysis: How many nucleated cells were present was estimated from reference gene primer amplification. The assay was immunoSEQ multiplex PCR, and TCRdb's table has in-frame clones only and misses some. The V and J calls and clone size come from that table; D and trimming were worked out from the DNA. Here the sample spans 250,000 to 350,000 clones, roughly 90% being singletons. A single count supports this clone. This sequence was found in a woman aged 40-49 years who had recovered from COVID-19. The sample was peripheral blood.

Here the CDR3 reads CASSLRTGASPDDEQFF. Here the CDR3 DNA reads TGTGCCAGCAGCTTAAGGACGGGAGCATCTCCTGACGATGAGCAGTTCTTC. This rearrangement joins TRBV7-9 to TRBJ2-1; D may be TRBD2 (6 bases). The CDR3 length is 17 residues. The V end lost 2 bases, the J end lost 8 bases, and 22 bases lay between the germline ends. CDR1 and CDR2 from the germline V gene are SEHNR and FQNEAQ (reference sequence).